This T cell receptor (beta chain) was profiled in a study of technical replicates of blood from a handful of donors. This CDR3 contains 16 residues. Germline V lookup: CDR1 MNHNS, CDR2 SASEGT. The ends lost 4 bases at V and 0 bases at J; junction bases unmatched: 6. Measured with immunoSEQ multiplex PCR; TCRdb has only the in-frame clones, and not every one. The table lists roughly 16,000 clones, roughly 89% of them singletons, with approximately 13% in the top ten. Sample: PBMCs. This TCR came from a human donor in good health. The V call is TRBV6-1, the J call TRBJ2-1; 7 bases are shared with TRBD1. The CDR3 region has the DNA TGTGCCAGCAGTGGGGGACAGAAAAGCTCCTACAATGAGCAGTTCTTC. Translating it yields CASSGGQKSSYNEQFF.